One sample yielded the 7 T cell receptor beta chains listed below, sequenced in a study of T cells expressing NK-cell markers (TCRdb year 2020). The library was made by 5' RACE. The instrument was an Illumina HiSeq 2000. Each entry corresponds to one CDR3 protein sequence from reads that TCRdb reprocessed, and DNA is not given. This sample's table carries 300,000 or so distinct CDR3 sequences. 3.5% to 5% of the sample belongs to the ten largest clones. Material: blood T cells: a sorted CD56 or NKG2C T cell subset, CD4+ or CD8+ T cells, or bulk PBMC T cells (not recorded which). The receptors originated from a woman between 18 and 69 years old in good health.

The rearrangement joins TRBV29-1 to TRBJ2-7; TCRdb gives TRBD1 as the D gene, but with no DNA this cannot be confirmed. Germline V CDR1 and CDR2: SQVTM, ANQGSEA. The length of the CDR3 is 13 residues. CDR3 protein: CSVGHGTGYEQYF.

The gene calls are TRBV10-3 and TRBJ2-3; there is no DNA to check the TCRdb D call of TRBD1. There are 13 residues in the CDR3. CDR1 and CDR2 from the germline V gene are ENHRY and SYGVKD. The CDR3 sequence is CAITGTPTDTQYF.

The J gene is TRBJ1-6, the V gene TRBV27; TCRdb calls TRBD1, which cannot be checked without DNA. Germline values: CDR1 MNHEY, CDR2 SMNVEV (reference sequence). The CDR3 consists of 15 residues. The CDR3 spells CASSLAGTYNSPLHF.

The chain uses TRBV12-3 or TRBV12-4 and TRBJ2-3; the TCRdb call, TRBD2, lacks DNA for checking. The CDR3 contains 17 residues. The CDR3 reads CASSPLGTSGVGDTQYF.

This chain links TRBV29-1 with TRBJ2-1. The CDR3 consists of 13 residues. Germline assignment: CDR1 SQVTM and CDR2 ANQGSEA. CDR3 sequence reads: CSAGRTIYNEQFF.

The chain employs TRBV20-1 and TRBJ2-1. From germline, CDR1 is DFQATT and CDR2 SNEGSKA (reference sequence). The CDR3 sequence is 14 residues long. The CDR3 here is CSARIWTTYNEQFF.

The chain uses TRBV4-1 and TRBJ1-4; as DNA is missing, the TRBD1 call by TCRdb cannot be tested. CDR3 length: 13 amino acids. Germline V gene sequence: CDR1 MGHRA, CDR2 YSYEKL. The CDR3 loop reads CAVRDRRDEKLFF.